This T cell receptor beta chain was obtained from a study of blood T cells in healthy people across ages (dated by TCRdb to the mid-2010s). A note on the overall study: In model experiments, roughly one uniquely barcoded TCR beta cDNA molecule per two T cells was captured by template switching. The study measured age-related changes in TCR beta repertoire diversity using deep sequencing normalized with unique cDNA molecular identifiers. The donors were split into four age groups: young (average around 15 years), middle-aged (39), aged (approximately 59) and long-lived (approximately 89). To avoid experimental bias, donors of different ages were distributed randomly across sequencing lanes. The study analyzed two additional independent replicas of 1 million unique cDNA reads from the same blood draw for two donors, one aged 18 to 30 and one aged 80 or older. Study-wide findings and limitations: The CMV infection status of donors was not known, potentially confounding age-related changes in expanded clonotypes. Since profiling was done on bulk unsorted PBMCs, naive and antigen-experienced compartments could not be conclusively compared. As age increased, observed TCR beta diversity per million T cells dropped in a roughly linear way, and a significant reduction was already evident by age around 41. Compared with the aged group, the long-lived group had more naive CD4+ T cells, fewer expanded clones and increased TCR diversity, suggesting age selection. Total diversity estimates from one million sequenced T cells were considered lower bounds and underestimates. A strong correlation was found between observed TCR beta diversity and the percentage of naive T cells measured by flow cytometry.

Systemically healthy Caucasian individuals from Russia, approximately 39 in total and aged roughly 6 to 100 years, were included as donors. Roughly 9.5 milliliters of peripheral blood were drawn from each donor into EDTA-treated Vacutainer tubes. Ficoll-Paque density-gradient centrifugation was used to isolate PBMCs, with at least 6 million per sample. Trizol reagent was used to extract total RNA from the PBMCs, yielding at least 5 micrograms per sample. Naive CD45RAhigh/CD27high T cell percentages were measured by flow cytometry on a PBMC aliquot from every donor. To note about this clonotype: This receptor's antigen is unknown. No base quality information exists; no much larger clone differs at one position.

The receptor library was made with 5' RACE. Sequencing instrument: Illumina HiSeq 2500. The second PCR ran for about 6 to 11 cycles and used a J-beta primer mix along with a sample-barcoded 5' primer. A template-switch 5' adaptor carrying 12 random nucleotides introduced a unique molecular identifier onto each TCR beta cDNA molecule. Each sample yielded at least 2.5 million CDR3-containing paired-end reads. First-strand cDNA synthesis was performed from all RNA using the Mint cDNA synthesis kit, with priming by a TRBC-specific oligonucleotide. After uracil-DNA glycosylase treatment, a first 18-cycle PCR used universal primers M1SS and BC2_uni_R on all cDNA. The study's own analysis went as follows. Normalization of each sample was performed by random selection of 1 million high-quality reads, each carrying a distinct molecular identifier. Reads with shared molecular identifiers were discarded instead of being binned into consensus sequences. CDR3 identification, clonotype clustering and error correction used MiTCR with a Q25 quality threshold and the strictest error-elimination algorithm. A nonparametric unseen species model with Euler transformation was used to estimate a lower bound on total TCR beta diversity. Using fastp trimming at Q25 and MiXCR clonotype assembly, TCRdb reanalyzed the public sequencing data and kept in-frame beta chains. One record per CDR3 amino acid sequence lists the most common genes and DNA. Here the V and J calls rest on TCRdb's processing, not on the authors' analysis. The table for this sample lists about 1,500,000 distinct CDR3 sequences; 28% of them were counted only once. The ten largest account for 7.7% of the sample.

This sequence was found in a young woman in good health. Sequencing was carried out using blood.

The nucleotide sequence is given as TGTGCCAGCAGCTCGTCTAGCGGGTACTACGAGCAGTACTTC. This codes for CASSSSSGYYEQYF. This chain is built from TRBV13 and TRBJ2-7, with 8 bases aligning to TRBD2. CDR1 PRHDT and CDR2 FYEKMQ were looked up in the germline V gene (reference sequence). Including cysteine and phenylalanine, the CDR3 has 14 amino acids. Of all the DNA, just the CDR3 is kept, 42 bases in frame from base 1. Relative to germline, V is missing 4 bases and J is missing 3 bases, with 5 bases of the junction outside any gene match.